Reported below is one T cell receptor (beta chain). What this receptor recognizes is not known. Base qualities are not provided; no much larger clone lies one nucleotide away. This record comes from a study of blood T cell repertoires in COVID-19 (dated by TCRdb to 2020 to 2022). About the full investigation: The collaborator samples originated in the United States, Italy and Spain and spanned the acute and convalescent phases of COVID-19. The samples were drawn from two sources: the first 160 participants of the ongoing ImmuneRACE study, and 1,254 subjects contributed by 6 global collaborators. The material from the prospective study consisted of cDNA or gDNA derived from T cells, B-cell-depleted T cells, or PBMCs. Deeply sampled blood TCRbeta repertoires from subjects exposed to, actively infected with, or recovered from COVID-19 were included in the dataset. The repertoires were made available in a free public database intended to serve as a resource for research on the immune response to SARS-CoV-2. Where HLA class I and class II types were available, the types were taken from metadata supplied by the sample provider, not from assay-based typing. Nearly every sample came with metadata listing a de-identified subject ID, COVID-19 status, age in years and sex.

The immunoSEQ Assay, a bias-controlled multiplex PCR, was used to amplify TCRbeta CDR3 regions from genomic DNA. Regarding the original processing steps: The number of nucleated cells in each sample was estimated by amplification of reference gene primers within the assay. Sequence reads were collapsed and filtered to measure the absolute abundance of every unique TCRbeta CDR3 rearrangement. Productive Simpson clonality was computed per sample as the square root of Simpson's diversity index over productive rearrangements. The clones in this table, taken by TCRdb from immuneACCESS, are in-frame only. Not every clone is retained; where verified, under half of the shortfall comes from an unresolved V gene, and the cause of the rest is unknown. V, J and clone size are those of that table, while D and trimming were read from the DNA. The sample contains 150,000 to 200,000 clones, about 80% of them found a single time. About 28% of the sample rests with the top ten.

The paper as a whole reports these results and caveats: How much clinical and demographic metadata was included differed by source and by participant, and the metadata was provided uncurated.

The CDR3, from cysteine to phenylalanine, totals 13 residues. Left in the record is the CDR3 DNA by itself, 39 bases read in frame from the first base. V lost 3 bases and J lost 3 bases; the stretch between them is 9 bases long. Each collaborating institution followed its own protocols to collect whole blood in K2EDTA tubes. Collaborator samples were shipped for TCRbeta analysis as frozen whole blood, isolated PBMCs, or DNA extracted from either sample type. This receptor was obtained from a woman aged 65 to 85 with acute or convalescent COVID-19. The sample consisted of peripheral blood. The chain employs TRBV12-3 or TRBV12-4 and TRBJ2-7; the D gene assignment is ambiguous. The DNA sequence is given as TGTGCCAGCAGTTTTCTACCCCGCTACGAGCAGTACTTC. It encodes CASSFLPRYEQYF.